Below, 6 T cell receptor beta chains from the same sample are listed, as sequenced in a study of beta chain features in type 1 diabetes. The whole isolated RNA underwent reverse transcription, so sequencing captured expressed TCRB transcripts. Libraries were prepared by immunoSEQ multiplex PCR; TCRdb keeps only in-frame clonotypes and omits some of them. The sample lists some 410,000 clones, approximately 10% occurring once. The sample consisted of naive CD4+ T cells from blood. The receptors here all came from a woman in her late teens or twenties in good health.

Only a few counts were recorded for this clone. The CDR3 reads CASSQHTGLAKNIQYF. The CDR3 DNA sequence: TGCGCCAGCAGCCAGCACACAGGATTAGCCAAAAACATTCAGTACTTC. V usage is TRBV4-1 and J usage is TRBJ2-4; D might be TRBD1 (5 bases). Germline loops: CDR1 MGHRA, CDR2 YSYEKL. CDR3 length equals 16 residues. Trimming removed 3 bases at V and 0 bases at J, with 12 bases between.

The CDR3 protein is CASSQDIRAISTDTQYF. The CDR3, as DNA: TGCGCCAGCAGCCAAGATATCAGGGCAATAAGCACAGATACGCAGTATTTT. V usage is TRBV4-3 and J usage is TRBJ2-3; tentative D call: TRBD1 (5 bases). Per germline, CDR1 LGHNA and CDR2 YSLEER. V lost 0 bases and J lost 0, with 13 bases in between. CDR3 length equals 17 residues.

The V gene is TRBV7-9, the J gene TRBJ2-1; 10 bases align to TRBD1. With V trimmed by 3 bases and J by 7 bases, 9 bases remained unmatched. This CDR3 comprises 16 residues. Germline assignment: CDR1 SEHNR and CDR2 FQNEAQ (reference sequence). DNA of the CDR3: TGTGCCAGCAGCTTGCGGGCGGGACAGGGGCAGAATGAGCAGTTCTTC. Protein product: CASSLRAGQGQNEQFF. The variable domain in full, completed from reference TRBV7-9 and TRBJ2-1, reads DTGVSQNPRHKITKRGQNVTFRCDPISEHNRLYWYRQTLGQGPEFLTYFQNEAQLEKSRLLSDRFSAERPKGSFSTLEIQRTEQGDSAMYLCASSLRAGQGQNEQFFGPGTRLTVL.

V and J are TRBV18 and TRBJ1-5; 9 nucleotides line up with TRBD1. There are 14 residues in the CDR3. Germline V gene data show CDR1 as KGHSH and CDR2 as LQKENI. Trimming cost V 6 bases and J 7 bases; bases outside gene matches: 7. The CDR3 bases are TGTGCCAGCTCCCCCGGACAGGGGAAACAGCCCCAGCATTTT. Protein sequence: CASSPGQGKQPQHF.

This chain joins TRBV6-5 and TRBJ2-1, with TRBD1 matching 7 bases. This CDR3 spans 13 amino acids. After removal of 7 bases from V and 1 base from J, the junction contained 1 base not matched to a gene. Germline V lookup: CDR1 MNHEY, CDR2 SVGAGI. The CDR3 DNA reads TGTGCCAGCAACAGGGGATCCTACAATGAGCAGTTCTTC. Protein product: CASNRGSYNEQFF.

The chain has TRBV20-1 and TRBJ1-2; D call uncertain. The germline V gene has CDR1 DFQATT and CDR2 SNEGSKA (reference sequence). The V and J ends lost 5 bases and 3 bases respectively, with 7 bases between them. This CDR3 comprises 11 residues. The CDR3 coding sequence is TGCAGTGCTTCCGGCGACTATGGCTACACCTTC. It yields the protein CSASGDYGYTF.